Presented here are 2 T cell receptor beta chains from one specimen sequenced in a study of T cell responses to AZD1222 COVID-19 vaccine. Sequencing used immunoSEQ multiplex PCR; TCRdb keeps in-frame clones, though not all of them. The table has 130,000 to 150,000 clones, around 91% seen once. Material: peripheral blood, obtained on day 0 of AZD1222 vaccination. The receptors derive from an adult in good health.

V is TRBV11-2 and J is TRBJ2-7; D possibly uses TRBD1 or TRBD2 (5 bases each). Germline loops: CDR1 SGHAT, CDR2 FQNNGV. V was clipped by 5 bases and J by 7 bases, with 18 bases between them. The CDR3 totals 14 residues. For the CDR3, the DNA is TGTGCCAGCAGCGCAGCTTGGGACCGACAGGAGCAGTACTTC. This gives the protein CASSAAWDRQEQYF.

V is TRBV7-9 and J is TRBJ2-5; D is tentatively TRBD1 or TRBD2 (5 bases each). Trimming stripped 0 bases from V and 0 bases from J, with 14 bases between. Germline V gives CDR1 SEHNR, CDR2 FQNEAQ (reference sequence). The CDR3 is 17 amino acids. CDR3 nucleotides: TGTGCCAGCAGCTTAGCGAGGGTGGGGCCGTACCAAGAGACCCAGTACTTC. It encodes CASSLARVGPYQETQYF.